This TCR beta chain was found in a study of identifying expanded T cells in peripheral blood. TCRdb's copy holds only in-frame clones and misses some; the assay was immunoSEQ multiplex PCR. The table has 84,000 or so clones, about 87% seen once; the top ten hold roughly 7.7%. Comments on this clone: Its antigen is still unknown. Other nucleotide sequences from this sample produce the same CDR3.

Whole-study results and caveats: Differentially abundant clones: around 1.2 between replicates, just under 17 at about two weeks, less than 20 at four.

Sequenced sample: blood. This TCR was sampled from a person aged 18 to 70 in good health.

The CDR3 reads CASSERSNYEQYF. The CDR3 DNA is TGTGCCAGCAGTGAACGATCGAACTACGAGCAGTACTTC. This chain joins TRBV2 and TRBJ2-7, with unresolved D. This CDR3 spans 13 amino acids. CDR1 and CDR2 from the germline V gene are SNHLY and FYNNEI. Deletions cut 2 bases from V and 3 bases from J, with 8 bases between. Together with reference TRBV2 and TRBJ2-7, the CDR3 gives the full variable domain: EPEVTQTPSHQVTQMGQEVILRCVPISNHLYFYWYRQILGQKVEFLVSFYNNEISEKSEIFDDQFSVERPDGSNFTLKIRSTKLEDSAMYFCASSERSNYEQYFGPGTRLTVT.